This TCR beta chain comes out of a study of T-cell memory formation after mild COVID-19. MiXCR was run by TCRdb on the 5' RACE reads, yielding one entry per CDR3 protein. The repertoire holds roughly 350,000 distinct CDR3 sequences, with 25% to 30% as singletons. Germline V gene data show CDR1 as MNHNS and CDR2 as SASEGT. The ends were cut back, 5 bases at V and 7 bases at J, with 8 bases in the middle. CDR3 size: 12 residues. Findings of the study overall: The authors left the SARS-CoV-2 specificity of second-wave clones peaking on day 37 unconfirmed.

Worth noting for this clonotype: Its antigen is unidentified.

The V and J genes are TRBV6-1 and TRBJ1-4, with a tentative D call TRBD1 (6 bases). This TCR came from an adult woman who had mild COVID-19 (a few samples of this study predate the infection). Cell type and time point are not known. The sample was PBMCs or a T cell subset sorted from them (not recorded which). CDR3 in amino acids: CASSQGREKLFF. The CDR3 DNA sequence: TGTGCCAGCAGTCAGGGGCGTGAAAAACTGTTTTTT.